The present T cell receptor (beta chain) was sequenced within a study of T cells in Graves' hyperthyroidism and ophthalmopathy. V gave up 6 bases and J gave up 1 base; unmatched junction bases: 12. The germline gives CDR1 ENHRY, CDR2 SYGVKD. CDR3 length: 17 residues. Amplified TCR beta CDR3 regions derived from RNA transcripts. With the HTBI primer set, the TCR CDR3 went through a first round of RT-PCR. From the multiplex PCR reads, TCRdb called clonotypes with MiXCR, one entry per CDR3 protein. In the table there are hundreds of thousands of distinct CDR3 sequences, around 39% of which are singletons.

The V and J genes are TRBV10-3 and TRBJ1-5; 7 bases are shared with TRBD1. The TCR comes from a young man with Graves' hyperthyroidism. Sequencing was carried out using blood. The DNA for the CDR3 is TGTGCCATCAGGGAGGGGGCAGGGACGGCGAGCAATCAGCCCCAGCATTTT. It yields the protein CAIREGAGTASNQPQHF.